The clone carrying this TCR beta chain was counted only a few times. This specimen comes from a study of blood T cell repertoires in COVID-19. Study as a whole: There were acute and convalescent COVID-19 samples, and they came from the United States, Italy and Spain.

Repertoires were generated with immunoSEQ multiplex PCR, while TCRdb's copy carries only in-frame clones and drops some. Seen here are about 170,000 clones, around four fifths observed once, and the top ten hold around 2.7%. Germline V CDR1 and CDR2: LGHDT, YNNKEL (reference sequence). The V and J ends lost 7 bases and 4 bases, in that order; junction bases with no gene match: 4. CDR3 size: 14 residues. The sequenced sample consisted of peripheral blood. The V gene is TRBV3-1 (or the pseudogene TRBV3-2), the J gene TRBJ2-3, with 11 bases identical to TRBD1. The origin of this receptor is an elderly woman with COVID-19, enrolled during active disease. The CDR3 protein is CASNPGQGADTQYF. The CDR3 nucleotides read TGTGCCAGCAATCCGGGACAGGGGGCAGATACGCAGTATTTT.